The 18 T cell receptor beta chains below were found in one sample sequenced in a study of blood T cell repertoires in COVID-19. TCRdb's table, derived via immunoSEQ multiplex PCR, lists solely in-frame clones and lacks some. The data contain 400,000 or so clones, approximately 86% of them seen just once; the ten biggest clones take up more than 2%. Sequencing was performed on PBMCs or T cells enriched from blood (not recorded which). These receptors originate from a woman aged 40 to 50 with acute COVID-19.

The CDR3 here is CASSPGLAGGPSTDTQYF. The CDR3 bases are TGTGCCAGCTCCCCGGGACTAGCGGGGGGGCCGAGCACAGATACGCAGTATTTT. The genes are TRBV18 and TRBJ2-3; 16 positions agree with TRBD2. Trimming removed 6 bases from V and 0 bases from J; junction bases left unmatched: 6. The CDR3 runs to 18 residues. CDR1 is KGHSH, CDR2 LQKENI, per germline.

This clone was counted once. The chain employs TRBV7-9 and TRBJ1-2, with 10 bases that match TRBD1. Losses at the gene ends were 3 bases for V and 1 base for J; bases not matched to a gene: 5. CDR3 length: 16 amino acids. Germline lookup yields CDR1 SEHNR and CDR2 FQNEAQ (reference sequence). The CDR3: CASSFGTGDLNYGYTF. CDR3 bases: TGTGCCAGCAGCTTTGGGACAGGGGACCTTAACTATGGCTACACCTTC.

The V and J genes are TRBV2 and TRBJ1-2; D gene ambiguous. Germline assignment: CDR1 SNHLY and CDR2 FYNNEI. The V gene lost 2 bases and the J gene lost 6 bases, with 10 bases spanning the gap. The CDR3 has 13 amino acids. The CDR3 here is CASSERGIDGYTF. The CDR3 DNA follows: TGTGCCAGCAGTGAACGGGGTATAGATGGCTACACCTTC.

The chain combines TRBV18 with TRBJ2-1; a possible D gene is TRBD2 (6 bases). Germline V gene lookup returns CDR1 KGHSH and CDR2 LQKENI. The CDR3 is 15 residues long. V was cut by 1 base and J by 6 bases, with 13 bases left in between. CDR3 residues: CASSPRQGGGNEQFF. In DNA, the CDR3 is TGTGCCAGCTCACCACGTCAGGGAGGTGGCAATGAGCAGTTCTTC.

The V call is TRBV6-5, the J call TRBJ1-1; 7 nucleotides match TRBD1. The germline V gene encodes CDR1 MNHEY and CDR2 SVGAGI. V shed 6 bases, J shed 11 bases, and the junction held 9 bases outside the gene matches. The CDR3 is 12 residues long. As DNA, the CDR3 is TGTGCCAGCAGCGGACAGGCCTCCGTCGCTTTCTTT. It yields the protein CASSGQASVAFF.

The genes are TRBV4-1 and TRBJ2-1; 14 nucleotides line up with TRBD2. Germline loops: CDR1 MGHRA, CDR2 YSYEKL. V lost 0 bases, J lost 7 bases, and 8 bases stayed unmatched. The CDR3 is made up of 18 amino acids. CDR3: CASSQDPTSGGAMNEQFF. The CDR3 DNA follows: TGCGCCAGCAGCCAAGATCCGACTAGCGGGGGGGCCATGAATGAGCAGTTCTTC.

This chain uses TRBV2 with TRBJ1-2; a weak D match, TRBD1 (5 bases). The CDR3 has 14 residues. Germline values: CDR1 SNHLY, CDR2 FYNNEI. V gave up 1 base and J gave up 4 bases, with 10 bases separating them. The CDR3 region is CASSEEGTSYGYTF. The CDR3 bases are TGTGCCAGCAGTGAAGAGGGGACTTCCTATGGCTACACCTTC.

In this sample, this clone turned up once. V usage is TRBV18 and J usage is TRBJ1-2, with D maybe TRBD1 (6 bases). This CDR3 contains 16 residues. V was trimmed by 7 bases and J by 6 bases, leaving 24 bases between them. The germline V gene has CDR1 KGHSH and CDR2 LQKENI. CDR3 DNA: TGTGCCAGCTACGACAGGCTAACCAACGAAGAAAATGGCTACACCTTC. Translating it yields CASYDRLTNEENGYTF.

The chain has TRBV21-1 and TRBJ2-7; whether TRBD1, the table's D call, matches the DNA was not checked. TRBV21-1 is assigned pseudogene status. This CDR3 spans 17 amino acids. CDR3 amino acids: CASSKGLRGRGSYEQYF. The CDR3 bases are TGTGCCAGCAGCAAAGGCCTCCGTGGCAGGGGGTCCTACGAGCAGTACTTC.

The chain uses TRBV5-1 and TRBJ1-4, with TRBD1 matching 8 bases. The trim removed 0 bases at V and 7 bases at J, leaving 5 bases unmatched. The V gene's germline CDR1 is SGHRS and CDR2 YFSETQ. CDR3 length equals 15 residues. CDR3 nucleotide sequence: TGCGCCAGCAGCTTGGGGACAGGGCGAGGTGAAAAACTGTTTTTT. Protein sequence: CASSLGTGRGEKLFF.

The V gene is TRBV4-1, the J gene TRBJ1-2; possibly TRBD1 for D (5 bases). Germline CDR1 reads MGHRA; CDR2 reads YSYEKL. Deletions cut 10 bases from V and 4 bases from J, with 10 bases between. The CDR3 has 11 amino acids. The CDR3 spells CATSTAYGYTF. CDR3 DNA sequence: TGCGCCACTTCGACAGCCTATGGCTACACCTTC.

This clone was detected only once. The chain links TRBV7-9 to TRBJ2-5; D not certain. The germline CDR1 and CDR2 sequences are SEHNR and FQNEAQ (reference sequence). Trimming removed 0 bases at V and 4 bases at J, with 18 bases between. CDR3 length: 17 amino acids. The chain's CDR3 is CASSLARYRPSGETQYF. Written as DNA, the CDR3 is TGTGCCAGCAGCTTAGCGCGTTATAGGCCGTCGGGAGAGACCCAGTACTTC. Together with reference TRBV7-9 and TRBJ2-5, the CDR3 gives the full variable domain: DTGVSQNPRHKITKRGQNVTFRCDPISEHNRLYWYRQTLGQGPEFLTYFQNEAQLEKSRLLSDRFSAERPKGSFSTLEIQRTEQGDSAMYLCASSLARYRPSGETQYFGPGTRLLVL.

CDR3 residues: CASNAGGRTEAFF. CDR3 sequence (DNA): TGTGCCAGCAACGCAGGGGGTCGGACTGAAGCTTTCTTT. The V call is TRBV9, the J call TRBJ1-1; TRBD1 matches at 7 bases. The CDR3 spans 13 residues. V was clipped by 6 bases and J by 5 bases; unmatched bases: 7. The germline gives CDR1 SGDLS, CDR2 YYNGEE.

This sequence joins TRBV6-5 and TRBJ1-3, with 7 nucleotides matching TRBD1. V lost 5 bases, J lost 4 bases, and 8 bases stayed unmatched. Germline CDR1 and CDR2: MNHEY and SVGAGI. The CDR3 is 15 residues long. The CDR3 here is CASSRDRENGNTIYF. Written as DNA, the CDR3 is TGTGCCAGCAGTAGAGACAGGGAGAACGGAAACACCATATATTTT.

J is TRBJ2-1 and V is TRBV5-1; 8 nucleotides align to TRBD1. Unmatched junction bases numbered 6, after V lost 5 bases and J lost 5 bases. Germline V gene data show CDR1 as SGHRS and CDR2 as YFSETQ. This CDR3 contains 14 residues. The CDR3 nucleotides read TGCGCCAGCAGGGTTCAGGGGGCCGACAATGAGCAGTTCTTC. This sequence encodes CASRVQGADNEQFF.

The J gene is TRBJ1-3, the V gene TRBV27, with a tentative D call TRBD1 (6 bases). CDR1 MNHEY and CDR2 SMNVEV come from the germline V gene (reference sequence). Trimming removed 4 bases at V and 6 bases at J, with 16 bases between. The CDR3 runs 15 residues. The CDR3 DNA follows: TGTGCCAGCAGTTCGTTCCGGGGGGCCGAAAACACCATATATTTT. This codes for CASSSFRGAENTIYF.

This chain connects TRBV6-1 to TRBJ2-3; possible D gene TRBD2, 6 bases. This CDR3 has 14 residues. V lost 3 bases, J lost 2 bases, and 9 bases lay in between. The V gene's germline CDR1 is MNHNS and CDR2 SASEGT. The CDR3 loop reads CASSEGGFTDTQYF. CDR3 sequence (DNA): TGTGCCAGCAGTGAGGGGGGATTCACAGATACGCAGTATTTT.

This chain joins TRBV21-1 and TRBJ2-1; no DNA check was done on the table's D call, TRBD1. TRBV21-1 is a documented pseudogene. CDR3 length: 14 residues. CDR3 bases: TGTGCCAGCAGCAAAGTCCAGGGCTGCAATGAGCAGTTCTTC. Protein sequence: CASSKVQGCNEQFF.